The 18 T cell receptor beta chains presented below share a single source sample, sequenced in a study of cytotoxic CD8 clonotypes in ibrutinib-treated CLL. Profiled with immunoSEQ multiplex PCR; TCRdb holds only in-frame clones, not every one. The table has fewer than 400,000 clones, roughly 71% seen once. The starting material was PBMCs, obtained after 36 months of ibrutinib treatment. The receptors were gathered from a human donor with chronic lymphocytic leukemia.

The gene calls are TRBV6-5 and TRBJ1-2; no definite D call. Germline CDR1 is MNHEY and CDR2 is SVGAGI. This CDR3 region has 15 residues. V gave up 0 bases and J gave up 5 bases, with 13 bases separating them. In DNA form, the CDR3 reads TGTGCCAGCAGTTACTCGGCCCTTAGCGGTTATGGCTACACCTTC. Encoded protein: CASSYSALSGYGYTF.

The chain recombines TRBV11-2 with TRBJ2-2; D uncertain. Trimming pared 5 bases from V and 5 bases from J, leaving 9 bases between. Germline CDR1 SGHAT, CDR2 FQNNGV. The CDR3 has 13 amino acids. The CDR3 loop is CASSLWNTGELFF. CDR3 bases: TGTGCCAGCAGCCTATGGAATACCGGGGAGCTGTTTTTT.

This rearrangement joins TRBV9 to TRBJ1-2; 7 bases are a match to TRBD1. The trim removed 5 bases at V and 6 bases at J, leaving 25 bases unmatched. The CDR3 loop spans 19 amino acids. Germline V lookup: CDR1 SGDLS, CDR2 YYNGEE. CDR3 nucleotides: TGTGCCAGCAGTGGGCCGAAGCGATCCGACAGGGTCTGGGGACATGGCTACACCTTC. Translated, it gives CASSGPKRSDRVWGHGYTF.

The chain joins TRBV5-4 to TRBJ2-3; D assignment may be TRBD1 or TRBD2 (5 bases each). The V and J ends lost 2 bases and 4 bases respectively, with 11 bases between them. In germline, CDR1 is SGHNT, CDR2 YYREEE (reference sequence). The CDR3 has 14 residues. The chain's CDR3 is CASSFFRGADTQYF. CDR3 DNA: TGTGCCAGCAGCTTCTTCCGGGGCGCAGATACGCAGTATTTT.

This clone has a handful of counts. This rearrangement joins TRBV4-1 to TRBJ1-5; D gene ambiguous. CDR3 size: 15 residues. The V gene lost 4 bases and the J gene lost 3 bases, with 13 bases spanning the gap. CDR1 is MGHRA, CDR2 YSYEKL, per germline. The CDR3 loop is CASSPHNIDNQPQHF. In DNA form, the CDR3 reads TGCGCCAGCAGCCCCCATAATATAGACAATCAGCCCCAGCATTTT.

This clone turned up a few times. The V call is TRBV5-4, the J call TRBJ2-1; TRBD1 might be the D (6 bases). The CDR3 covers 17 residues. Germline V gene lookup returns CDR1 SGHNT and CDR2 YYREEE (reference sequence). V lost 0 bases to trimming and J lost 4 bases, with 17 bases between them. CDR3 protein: CASSLALVRTVYNEQFF. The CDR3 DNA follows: TGTGCCAGCAGCTTGGCGTTAGTAAGGACAGTTTACAATGAGCAGTTCTTC.

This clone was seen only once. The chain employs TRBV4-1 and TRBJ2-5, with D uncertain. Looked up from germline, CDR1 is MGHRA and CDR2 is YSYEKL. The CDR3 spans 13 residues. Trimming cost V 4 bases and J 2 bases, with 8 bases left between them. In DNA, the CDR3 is TGCGCCAGCAGCCTAGCAGTACAAGAGACCCAGTACTTC. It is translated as CASSLAVQETQYF.

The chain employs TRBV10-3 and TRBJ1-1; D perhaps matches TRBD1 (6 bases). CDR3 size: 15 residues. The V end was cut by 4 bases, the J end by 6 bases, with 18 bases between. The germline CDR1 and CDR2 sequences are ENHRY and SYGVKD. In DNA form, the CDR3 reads TGTGCCATCAGTGCCCGGGACACTCTCCTCGCTGAAGCTTTCTTT. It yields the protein CAISARDTLLAEAFF.

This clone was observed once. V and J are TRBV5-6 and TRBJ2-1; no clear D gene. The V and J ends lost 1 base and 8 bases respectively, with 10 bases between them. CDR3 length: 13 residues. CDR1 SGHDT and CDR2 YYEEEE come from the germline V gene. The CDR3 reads CASSLRLVYEQFF. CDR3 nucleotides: TGTGCCAGCAGCTTGAGGCTAGTCTATGAGCAGTTCTTC.

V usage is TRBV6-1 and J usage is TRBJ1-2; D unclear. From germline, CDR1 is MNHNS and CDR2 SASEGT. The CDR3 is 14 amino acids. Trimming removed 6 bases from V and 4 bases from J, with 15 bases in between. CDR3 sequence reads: CASSLGKGIYGYTF. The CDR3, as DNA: TGTGCCAGCAGCCTCGGAAAGGGAATCTATGGCTACACCTTC.

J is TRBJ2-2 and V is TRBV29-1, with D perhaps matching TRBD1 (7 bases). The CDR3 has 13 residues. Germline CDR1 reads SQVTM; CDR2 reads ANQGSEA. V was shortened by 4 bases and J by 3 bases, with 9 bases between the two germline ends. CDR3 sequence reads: CSVGRGDTGELFF. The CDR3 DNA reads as TGCAGCGTTGGCAGGGGGGACACCGGGGAGCTGTTTTTT.

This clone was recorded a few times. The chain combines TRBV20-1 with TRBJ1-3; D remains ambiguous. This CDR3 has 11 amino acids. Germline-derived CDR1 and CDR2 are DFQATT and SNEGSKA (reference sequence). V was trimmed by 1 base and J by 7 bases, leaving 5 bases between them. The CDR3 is CSARVRNTIYF. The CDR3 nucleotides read TGCAGTGCTAGAGTACGGAACACCATATATTTT.

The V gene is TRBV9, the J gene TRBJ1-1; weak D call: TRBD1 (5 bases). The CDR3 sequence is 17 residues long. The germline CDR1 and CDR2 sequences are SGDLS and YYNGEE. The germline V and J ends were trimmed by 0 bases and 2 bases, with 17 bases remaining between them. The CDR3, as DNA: TGTGCCAGCAGCGTAGTACCATTTGGGGGTGGAAACACTGAAGCTTTCTTT. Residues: CASSVVPFGGGNTEAFF.

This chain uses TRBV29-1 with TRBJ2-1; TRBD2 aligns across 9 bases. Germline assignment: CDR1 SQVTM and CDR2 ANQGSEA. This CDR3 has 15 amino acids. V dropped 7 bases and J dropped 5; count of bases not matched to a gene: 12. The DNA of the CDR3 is TGCAGCGGCGGGACGAGACTAGCGGTGAACAATGAGCAGTTCTTC. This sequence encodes CSGGTRLAVNNEQFF.

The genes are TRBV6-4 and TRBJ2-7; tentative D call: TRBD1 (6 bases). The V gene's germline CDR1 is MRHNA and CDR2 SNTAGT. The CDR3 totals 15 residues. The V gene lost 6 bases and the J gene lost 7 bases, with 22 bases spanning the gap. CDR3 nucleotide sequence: TGTGCCAGCAGGGATCTCCAGGGGACGAGTGAGGAGCAGTACTTC. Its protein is CASRDLQGTSEEQYF.

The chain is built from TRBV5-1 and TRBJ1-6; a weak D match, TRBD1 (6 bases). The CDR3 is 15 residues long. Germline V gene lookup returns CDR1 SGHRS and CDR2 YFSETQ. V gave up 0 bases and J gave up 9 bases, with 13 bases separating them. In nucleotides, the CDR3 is TGCGCCAGCAGCTTGGAGTCAGGGGTTGGTTCACCCCTCCACTTT. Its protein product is CASSLESGVGSPLHF. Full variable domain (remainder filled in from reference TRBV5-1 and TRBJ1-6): KAGVTQTPRYLIKTRGQQVTLSCSPISGHRSVSWYQQTPGQGLQFLFEYFSETQRNKGNFPGRFSGRQFSNSRSEMNVSTLELGDSALYLCASSLESGVGSPLHFGNGTRLTVT.

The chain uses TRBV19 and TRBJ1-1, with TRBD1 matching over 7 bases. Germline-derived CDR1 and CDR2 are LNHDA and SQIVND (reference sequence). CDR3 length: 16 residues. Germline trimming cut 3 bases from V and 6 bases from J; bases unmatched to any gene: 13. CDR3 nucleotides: TGTGCCAGTAGTATTAACCCAGTTAGGGGGCTCGCTGAAGCTTTCTTT. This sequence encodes CASSINPVRGLAEAFF.

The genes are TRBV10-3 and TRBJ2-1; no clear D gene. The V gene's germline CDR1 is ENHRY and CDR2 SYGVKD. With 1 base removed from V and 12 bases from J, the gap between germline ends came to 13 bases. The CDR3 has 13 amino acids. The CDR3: CAISEYPVQVQFF. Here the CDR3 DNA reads TGTGCCATCAGTGAGTACCCCGTACAAGTGCAGTTCTTC.